This TCR beta chain was identified during a study of T cell repertoires in cytomegalovirus infection. The wider study: CMV infection plus the matching HLA type was flagged by public TCR beta signatures. Findings and limits, study-wide: Ex vivo responses were dominated by HLA-C-restricted CMV-specific TCR beta clonotypes.

Germline V gene sequence: CDR1 LGHNA, CDR2 YSLEER. Deletions cut 4 bases from V and 6 bases from J, with 19 bases between. The CDR3 consists of 16 residues. Each CDR3 protein is one row after TCRdb ran MiXCR on the reads. Among under 50,000 distinct CDR3 sequences listed, about 20% were seen once. A remark on this clonotype: Its antigen is not known.

Sequencing input: PBMCs, sequenced either directly or after in vitro stimulation (not recorded which). The sequence derives from a human donor in good health (CMV status not recorded). Some clones in this sample may be carry-over from other donors' samples. The genes are TRBV4-3 and TRBJ2-1; either TRBD1 or TRBD2 may fit D (5 bases each). The CDR3 DNA sequence: TGCGCCAGCAGCCCAGGGTTAGGGGACGGCAGCAATGAGCAGTTCTTC. Protein sequence: CASSPGLGDGSNEQFF.